These 20 T cell receptor beta chains were sequenced from one sample in a study of CD4 T cells in relation to SARS-CoV-2 and coronaviruses. No antigen has been assigned to these receptors. Clones were read by immunoSEQ multiplex PCR, and TCRdb kept only the in-frame ones, dropping some. The table has some 40,000 clones, more than 60% seen once. The sequenced sample was memory CD4+ T cells from PBMCs, cultured in vitro. The receptor source for this set is an adult with COVID-19.

The V call is TRBV5-1, the J call TRBJ2-3; 10 nucleotides agree with TRBD2. Losses at the gene ends were 2 bases for V and 3 bases for J; bases not matched to a gene: 9. The CDR3 extends over 17 amino acids. The germline CDR1 and CDR2 sequences are SGHRS and YFSETQ. The CDR3 protein is CASSLPQAGGMTDTQYF. CDR3 sequence (DNA): TGCGCCAGCAGCTTACCCCAAGCGGGAGGGATGACAGATACGCAGTATTTT.

The rearrangement links TRBV2 to TRBJ2-5; 7 nucleotides agree with TRBD2. Germline values: CDR1 SNHLY, CDR2 FYNNEI. The V and J ends lost 10 bases and 5 bases, in that order; junction bases with no gene match: 16. The length of the CDR3 is 15 residues. The CDR3 DNA is TGTGCCACCCGACTTGGGACTACCGGCTGGGAGACCCAGTACTTC. Its protein product is CATRLGTTGWETQYF. Full variable domain (rest looked up from reference TRBV2 and TRBJ2-5): EPEVTQTPSHQVTQMGQEVILRCVPISNHLYFYWYRQILGQKVEFLVSFYNNEISEKSEIFDDQFSVERPDGSNFTLKIRSTKLEDSAMYFCATRLGTTGWETQYFGPGTRLLVL.

In DNA form, the CDR3 reads TGCAGCGTGCGGACGCTCCTAGCGGGAGGGGAGCTGTTTTTT. It encodes CSVRTLLAGGELFF. V gene TRBV29-1 combines with J gene TRBJ2-2, with TRBD2 identical over 9 bases. This CDR3 region has 14 residues. V shed 6 bases, J shed 8 bases, and the junction held 10 bases outside the gene matches. Germline V gene data show CDR1 as SQVTM and CDR2 as ANQGSEA.

The rearrangement links TRBV2 to TRBJ2-1; 7 bases match TRBD2. J was trimmed by 9 bases and V by 6 bases; bases with no gene match: 5. The V gene's germline CDR1 is SNHLY and CDR2 FYNNEI. The CDR3 length is 12 residues. The chain's CDR3 is CASSLTSREQFF. The CDR3 region has the DNA TGTGCCAGCAGCCTGACTAGCCGTGAGCAGTTCTTC.

J is TRBJ2-6 and V is TRBV27; D not resolved. With 6 bases removed from V and 3 bases from J, the gap between germline ends came to 12 bases. The CDR3 length is 15 residues. The V gene's germline CDR1 is MNHEY and CDR2 SMNVEV (reference sequence). The CDR3 region has the DNA TGTGCCAGCAGGGAAACTGGGGTTGGGGCCAACGTCCTGACTTTC. This translates into CASRETGVGANVLTF. Looking up the rest from reference TRBV27 and TRBJ2-6 gives the full variable domain: EAQVTQNPRYLITVTGKKLTVTCSQNMNHEYMSWYRQDPGLGLRQIYYSMNVEVTDKGDVPEGYKVSRKEKRNFPLILESPSPNQTSLYFCASRETGVGANVLTFGAGSRLTVL.

The chain is built from TRBV25-1 and TRBJ2-5; D unclear. The germline V gene encodes CDR1 MGHDK and CDR2 SYGVNS. This CDR3 comprises 11 residues. Trimming pared 4 bases from V and 5 bases from J, leaving 5 bases between. CDR3 coding DNA: TGTGCCAGCAGTGTATACGAGACCCAGTACTTC. Residues: CASSVYETQYF.

The chain has TRBV6-4 and TRBJ2-1; 7 nucleotides agree with TRBD2. The V gene end was trimmed by 3 bases and the J gene end by 5 bases; junction bases not matched to a gene: 1. The V gene's germline CDR1 is MRHNA and CDR2 SNTAGT. The length of the CDR3 is 13 residues. CDR3 sequence (DNA): TGTGCCAGCAGTGAGCGGGAGAACAATGAGCAGTTCTTC. Amino acids: CASSERENNEQFF.

The V call is TRBV5-1, the J call TRBJ2-1; perhaps TRBD2 as D (6 bases). The CDR3 covers 15 residues. In germline, CDR1 is SGHRS, CDR2 YFSETQ. V was shortened by 3 bases and J by 4 bases, with 14 bases between the two germline ends. The CDR3 DNA reads as TGCGCCAGCAGCTCAGAGGGACGGGAGTACAATGAGCAGTTCTTC. This gives the protein CASSSEGREYNEQFF.

The chain combines TRBV5-1 with TRBJ1-1; D is uncertain. V lost 4 bases and J 1 base, leaving 8 bases between the germline ends. Germline-derived CDR1 and CDR2 are SGHRS and YFSETQ. The CDR3 is 13 amino acids. The CDR3 loop is CASSPGGNTEAFF. The CDR3 region has the DNA TGCGCCAGCAGCCCTGGAGGGAACACTGAAGCTTTCTTT.

The chain carries TRBV2 and TRBJ2-1; D perhaps matches TRBD2 (6 bases). The germline V gene encodes CDR1 SNHLY and CDR2 FYNNEI. The CDR3 totals 14 residues. Deletions cut 4 bases from V and 0 bases from J, with 7 bases between. For the CDR3, the DNA is TGTGCCAGCAGTGTGACTAGCTCCTACAATGAGCAGTTCTTC. Its translation: CASSVTSSYNEQFF.

The CDR3 protein is CASSFVGVRAYTDTQYF. In DNA form, the CDR3 reads TGTGCCAGCAGCTTCGTGGGTGTCAGGGCCTACACAGATACGCAGTATTTT. The chain has TRBV5-5 and TRBJ2-3, with D possibly matching TRBD1 (5 bases). Germline V gene sequence: CDR1 SGHKS, CDR2 YYEKEE (reference sequence). The CDR3 is 17 amino acids. With 2 bases removed from V and 2 bases from J, the gap between germline ends came to 18 bases.

The chain couples TRBV24-1 to TRBJ2-1; 12 bases are a match to TRBD2. Germline V lookup: CDR1 KGHDR, CDR2 SFDVKD. This CDR3 is built from 16 residues. The ends lost 3 bases at V and 2 bases at J; junction bases unmatched: 1. The CDR3 reads CATSDRTSGTYNEQFF. CDR3 nucleotide sequence: TGTGCCACCAGTGATCGGACTAGCGGGACCTACAATGAGCAGTTCTTC.

This clone was observed a handful of times. V usage is TRBV24-1 and J usage is TRBJ1-6; 9 bases fit TRBD1. CDR1 and CDR2 from the germline V gene are KGHDR and SFDVKD. This CDR3 has 15 amino acids. V lost 5 bases, J lost 10 bases, and 8 bases stayed unmatched. The CDR3 reads CATSGDRVRESPLHF. The CDR3 region has the DNA TGTGCCACCAGTGGGGACAGGGTGAGAGAGTCACCCCTCCACTTT.

V and J are TRBV3-1 (or the pseudogene TRBV3-2) and TRBJ2-5, with 13 bases that match TRBD2. The CDR3 extends over 15 amino acids. The junction had 4 bases not matched to a gene; V was cut back by 5 bases and J by 4 bases. CDR1 is LGHDT, CDR2 YNNKEL, per germline (reference sequence). The CDR3 is CASSNWTSGGETQYF. Written as DNA, the CDR3 is TGTGCCAGCAGCAACTGGACTAGCGGGGGAGAGACCCAGTACTTC.

The chain is built from TRBV5-6 and TRBJ1-5; 9 bases align to TRBD1. Germline assignment: CDR1 SGHDT and CDR2 YYEEEE. The length of the CDR3 is 14 residues. Germline trimming cut 4 bases from V and 7 bases from J; bases unmatched to any gene: 6. The CDR3, as DNA: TGTGCCAGCAGCGAACAGGGGGCGACGCAGCCCCAGCATTTT. Translating it yields CASSEQGATQPQHF. Based on the CDR3 plus reference TRBV5-6 and TRBJ1-5, the full variable domain is DAGVTQSPTHLIKTRGQQVTLRCSPKSGHDTVSWYQQALGQGPQFIFQYYEEEERQRGNFPDRFSGHQFPNYSSELNVNALLLGDSALYLCASSEQGATQPQHFGDGTRLSIL.

This chain connects TRBV7-2 to TRBJ1-5, with a weak D call TRBD1 (5 bases). The CDR3 totals 13 residues. V was clipped by 5 bases and J by 2 bases, with 7 bases between them. From germline, CDR1 is SGHTA and CDR2 FQGNSA. CDR3 nucleotide sequence: TGTGCCAGCAGCCCCAGGGGCAATCAGCCCCAGCATTTT. This translates into CASSPRGNQPQHF.

The chain joins TRBV28 to TRBJ1-6; D ambiguous. From germline, CDR1 is MDHEN and CDR2 SYDVKM. The CDR3 sequence is 14 residues long. V was cut by 7 bases and J by 8 bases, with 15 bases left in between. Written as DNA, the CDR3 is TGTGCCAGCACTATCGACAATTCCCATTCACCCCTCCACTTT. As protein: CASTIDNSHSPLHF.

The V gene is TRBV7-8, the J gene TRBJ1-4; D possibly corresponds to TRBD1 (6 bases). Germline V CDR1 and CDR2: SGHVS, FQNEAQ. The CDR3 contains 17 residues. V was shortened by 1 base and J by 3 bases, with 15 bases between the two germline ends. DNA for the CDR3: TGTGCCAGCAGCTTAGTGGGGGGCGGGTCGGCTAATGAAAAACTGTTTTTT. Its translation is CASSLVGGGSANEKLFF. Full variable domain (rest looked up from reference TRBV7-8 and TRBJ1-4): GAGVSQSPRYKVAKRGQDVALRCDPISGHVSLFWYQQALGQGPEFLTYFQNEAQLDKSGLPSDRFFAERPEGSVSTLKIQRTQQEDSAVYLCASSLVGGGSANEKLFFGSGTQLSVL.

This clone was picked up one time. V usage is TRBV4-2 and J usage is TRBJ2-1; 7 bases align to TRBD2. With 2 bases clipped from V and 7 bases from J, the junction kept 8 bases outside the gene matches. This CDR3 is 15 amino acids long. Germline CDR1 LGHNA, CDR2 YNFKEQ. The DNA for the CDR3 is TGTGCCAGCAGCCAAATTGGCGGGAGAATAAATGAGCAGTTCTTC. Amino acid sequence: CASSQIGGRINEQFF.

This clone was picked up a small number of times. The chain carries TRBV30 and TRBJ2-1, with 10 bases lining up with TRBD1. With V trimmed by 2 bases and J by 8 bases, 3 bases remained unmatched. The CDR3 runs 13 residues. CDR1 is GTSNPN and CDR2 is SVGIG in the germline V gene (reference sequence). In DNA form, the CDR3 reads TGTGCCTGGAGTACGACAGGGGGCGATGAGCAGTTCTTC. This encodes CAWSTTGGDEQFF.